The next 19 T cell receptor beta chains were all read from a single sample in a study of T cells expressing NK-cell markers. Reanalyzing the 5' RACE reads, TCRdb keeps one entry per CDR3 protein, without DNA. The table gives around 470,000 distinct CDR3 sequences; the top ten clones make up roughly 1.4% of it. Sequenced material: blood T cells: a sorted CD56 or NKG2C T cell subset, CD4+ or CD8+ T cells, or bulk PBMC T cells (not recorded which). All receptors derive from a woman aged 50 to 65 in good health.

V gene TRBV14 combines with J gene TRBJ2-4. The length of the CDR3 is 14 residues. The germline V gene has CDR1 SGHDN and CDR2 FVKESK. CDR3 loop: CASSQTVGKNIQYF.

CDR3 protein: CSAQRMRWSYEQYF. The chain uses TRBV20-1 and TRBJ2-7. This CDR3 has 14 residues. The V gene's germline CDR1 is DFQATT and CDR2 SNEGSKA (reference sequence).

The V and J genes are TRBV5-1 and TRBJ2-7; the TCRdb call, TRBD1, lacks DNA for checking. This CDR3 spans 15 amino acids. CDR1 SGHRS and CDR2 YFSETQ come from the germline V gene. CDR3 region: CASSSGDRSSYEQYF.

V usage is TRBV18 and J usage is TRBJ2-1; TCRdb proposes TRBD2, but this gene call is untestable without DNA. This CDR3 has 16 residues. Germline V gene sequence: CDR1 KGHSH, CDR2 LQKENI. The CDR3 region is CASSPPGTTAYNEQFF.

The chain joins TRBV27 to TRBJ2-5; TCRdb's assignment of TRBD2 cannot be checked, as there is no DNA. The CDR3 is 15 amino acids. Germline CDR1 is MNHEY and CDR2 is SMNVEV (reference sequence). CDR3 in amino acids: CASSSIIAGVETQYF.

The chain couples TRBV24-1 to TRBJ2-1; TCRdb lists TRBD1, though no DNA is available to test this call. The CDR3 totals 12 residues. Germline CDR1 KGHDR, CDR2 SFDVKD. CDR3 sequence reads: CATSEQDRYLFF.

The chain employs TRBV4-1 and TRBJ2-2; with no DNA, the TCRdb D assignment of TRBD2 cannot be verified. Germline V gives CDR1 MGHRA, CDR2 YSYEKL. The CDR3 spans 18 residues. CDR3 residues: CASSQRGGATQGTGELFF.

The chain uses TRBV27 and TRBJ2-5; TCRdb gives TRBD2 as the D gene, but with no DNA this cannot be confirmed. The germline gives CDR1 MNHEY, CDR2 SMNVEV (reference sequence). CDR3 size: 12 residues. The CDR3 sequence: CASGRVKETQYF.

The chain carries TRBV5-5 and TRBJ2-1; TCRdb's D call, TRBD2, is unchecked because there is no DNA. CDR1 and CDR2 from the germline V gene are SGHKS and YYEKEE (reference sequence). The CDR3 runs 15 residues. CDR3: CASSLLGLSYNEQFF.

The J gene is TRBJ2-7, the V gene TRBV6-6; TCRdb gives TRBD1 as the D gene, but with no DNA this cannot be confirmed. This CDR3 has 16 residues. Looked up from germline, CDR1 is MNHNY and CDR2 is SVGAGI (reference sequence). The CDR3: CASSYPTGPSSYEQYF.

This rearrangement joins TRBV19 to TRBJ2-1; the D gene TCRdb calls, TRBD1, cannot be checked with no DNA. From germline, CDR1 is LNHDA and CDR2 SQIVND (reference sequence). This CDR3 spans 14 amino acids. The chain's CDR3 is CASSEDRGRFEQFF.

The chain uses TRBV7-9 and TRBJ2-3; TCRdb selects TRBD2, and the lack of DNA leaves this call unchecked. The germline V gene has CDR1 SEHNR and CDR2 FQNEAQ (reference sequence). The CDR3 consists of 14 residues. CDR3 amino acids: CASSRGGPTDTQYF.

The chain has TRBV4-1 and TRBJ2-5; TCRdb picks TRBD2, but there is no DNA to check that call. The CDR3 totals 15 residues. Germline V gives CDR1 MGHRA, CDR2 YSYEKL. The chain's CDR3 is CASSHRLAYQETQYF.

Here the CDR3 reads CASSLTGWFGEQFF. The gene calls are TRBV27 and TRBJ2-1; TCRdb proposes TRBD1, but this gene call is untestable without DNA. Germline-derived CDR1 and CDR2 are MNHEY and SMNVEV (reference sequence). This CDR3 contains 14 residues.

V gene TRBV7-2 combines with J gene TRBJ2-7; there is no DNA to check the TCRdb D call of TRBD1. The CDR3 runs 13 residues. In germline, CDR1 is SGHTA, CDR2 FQGNSA. CDR3 sequence: CASSSGQGAKQYF.

The chain employs TRBV25-1 and TRBJ2-2; TCRdb's D call, TRBD1, is unchecked because there is no DNA. The CDR3 covers 14 residues. The germline gives CDR1 MGHDK, CDR2 SYGVNS. The CDR3 region is CASKGQGPTGELFF. Looking up the rest from reference TRBV25-1 and TRBJ2-2 gives the full variable domain: EADIYQTPRYLVIGTGKKITLECSQTMGHDKMYWYQQDPGMELHLIHYSYGVNSTEKGDLSSESTVSRIRTEHFPLTLESARPSHTSQYLCASKGQGPTGELFFGEGSRLTVL.

The chain links TRBV6-6 to TRBJ2-7; TCRdb's assignment of TRBD1 cannot be checked, as there is no DNA. There are 13 residues in the CDR3. CDR1 and CDR2 from the germline V gene are MNHNY and SVGAGI (reference sequence). CDR3 amino acids: CASSWTGRGEQYF.

The V gene is TRBV12-3 or TRBV12-4, the J gene TRBJ2-1; checking the TCRdb D call of TRBD1 is not possible without DNA. The CDR3 spans 14 residues. CDR3: CASSLTQVGDEQFF.

The chain uses TRBV30 and TRBJ2-1; with no DNA, the TCRdb D assignment of TRBD2 cannot be verified. There are 15 residues in the CDR3. The germline gives CDR1 GTSNPN, CDR2 SVGIG (reference sequence). CDR3 region: CAWSVPGLRLDEQFF. Drawing the rest from reference TRBV30 and TRBJ2-1, the complete variable domain is SQTIHQWPATLVQPVGSPLSLECTVEGTSNPNLYWYRQAAGRGLQLLFYSVGIGQISSEVPQNLSASRPQDRQFILSSKKLLLSDSGFYLCAWSVPGLRLDEQFFGPGTRLTVL.